The 21 T cell receptor beta chains below come from one sample, sequenced in a study of vaccination effects on CD4 cells after COVID-19. These receptors are not linked to any known antigen. Produced via immunoSEQ multiplex PCR; TCRdb's table is partial and in-frame only. The repertoire holds some 70,000 clones, with 80% as singletons. Antigen-specific CD4+ T cell clonotypes were called by their expansion after viral peptide-pool culture in ViraFEST. After roughly 11 days in culture, the CD4+ T cells were isolated. Having tested negative for nucleocapsid antibodies, the vaccine recipients showed no prior SARS-CoV-2 infection. The sequencing used CD4+ T cells from PBMCs cultured with SARS-CoV-2 spike peptides, collected before COVID-19 vaccination. Receptors originate from a human donor who received a COVID-19 vaccine.

The V and J genes are TRBV19 and TRBJ2-3; the match to TRBD1 covers 8 bases. This CDR3 has 16 residues. The J segment lost 0 bases and the V segment lost 8 bases, leaving 10 bases of the junction unmatched. Germline V CDR1 and CDR2: LNHDA, SQIVND (reference sequence). CDR3 sequence reads: CASGRDRRASTDTQYF. The CDR3 coding sequence is TGTGCCAGTGGACGGGACAGGAGAGCTAGCACAGATACGCAGTATTTT.

This chain uses TRBV6-6 with TRBJ2-1, with a possible D match to TRBD1 (5 bases). CDR3 size: 15 residues. The germline CDR1 and CDR2 sequences are MNHNY and SVGAGI (reference sequence). Trimming shortened V by 2 bases and J by 0 bases, and 8 bases separated the two germline ends. CDR3: CASSYRQSSYNEQFF. For the CDR3, the DNA is TGTGCCAGCAGTTACAGACAGAGCTCCTACAATGAGCAGTTCTTC.

This clone was seen more than once but under ten times. V usage is TRBV28 and J usage is TRBJ2-7; the D is unclear. Trimming took off 6 bases at V and 1 base at J, with 13 bases between the two ends. This CDR3 has 14 residues. Germline lookup yields CDR1 MDHEN and CDR2 SYDVKM. This chain's CDR3 is CASSHVPRSYEQYV. DNA of the CDR3: TGTGCCAGCAGCCACGTACCTCGGTCCTACGAGCAGTACGTC.

This clone has just one count. The chain carries TRBV5-1 and TRBJ1-6; 7 nucleotides match TRBD1. Germline CDR1 is SGHRS and CDR2 is YFSETQ. The CDR3 contains 14 residues. V shed 7 bases and J 6 bases; nucleotides not matched to a gene: 7. Written as DNA, the CDR3 is TGCGCCAGCCGGCCCCAGGGGGGTAATTCACCCCTCCACTTT. Translating gives CASRPQGGNSPLHF.

The chain recombines TRBV6-5 with TRBJ2-1; 7 bases match TRBD2. V lost 6 bases to trimming and J lost 10 bases; unmatched junction nucleotides: 6. The CDR3 runs to 12 residues. The germline V gene has CDR1 MNHEY and CDR2 SVGAGI. The CDR3 nucleotides read TGTGCCAGCAGGAGGGAGGGTAACGAGCAGTTCTTC. Protein: CASRREGNEQFF.

The chain employs TRBV3-1 (or the pseudogene TRBV3-2) and TRBJ1-1; D unclear. CDR1 and CDR2 (germline): LGHDT, YNNKEL (reference sequence). Deletions cut 4 bases from V and 0 bases from J, with 9 bases between. The CDR3 extends over 14 amino acids. CDR3 sequence reads: CASSRLGLNTEAFF. CDR3 bases: TGTGCCAGCAGCCGGTTAGGATTGAACACTGAAGCTTTCTTT.

The count of this clone is one. CDR3 sequence: CASSLATGKGQETQYF. As DNA, the CDR3 is TGTGCCAGCAGCTTAGCGACAGGGAAGGGACAAGAGACCCAGTACTTC. The chain recombines TRBV7-2 with TRBJ2-5, with 7 bases that match TRBD1. Germline V CDR1 and CDR2: SGHTA, FQGNSA. The junction had 6 bases not matched to a gene; V was cut back by 0 bases and J by 2 bases. This CDR3 is 16 amino acids long.

CDR3 bases: TGTGCCAGCAGTACCACAGGGCGCGGCAATCAGCCCCAGCATTTT. Protein sequence: CASSTTGRGNQPQHF. The V gene is TRBV6-2 or TRBV6-3, the J gene TRBJ1-5; maybe TRBD1 (6 bases). CDR3 length: 15 residues. Trimming left V 5 bases short and J 2 bases short, with 13 bases between. Germline CDR1 and CDR2: MNHEY and SVGEGT.

This chain connects TRBV7-8 to TRBJ1-6; no reliable D call. CDR3 length: 13 amino acids. V gave up 1 base and J gave up 12 bases, with 10 bases separating them. CDR1 SGHVS and CDR2 FQNEAQ come from the germline V gene. Here the CDR3 DNA reads TGTGCCAGCAGCTTAGAGCCACTCGGACCCCTCCACTTT. As protein: CASSLEPLGPLHF.

This clone was detected only once. The chain employs TRBV6-2 or TRBV6-3 and TRBJ1-2, with 7 nucleotides matching TRBD1. V shed 6 bases and J 5 bases; nucleotides not matched to a gene: 6. This CDR3 is 13 amino acids long. Looked up from germline, CDR1 is MNHEY and CDR2 is SVGEGT. CDR3 in DNA: TGTGCCAGCAGCCCCCGGACAGGATATGGCTACACCTTC. It codes for CASSPRTGYGYTF.

The chain carries TRBV30 and TRBJ1-1; a possible D gene is TRBD1 (5 bases). The CDR3 has 14 amino acids. Germline CDR1 GTSNPN, CDR2 SVGIG (reference sequence). The DNA of the CDR3 is TGTGCAACTGGGGGGGACTCTAGGAAGACTGAAGCTTTCTTT. Residues: CATGGDSRKTEAFF.

J is TRBJ2-3 and V is TRBV9; TRBD2 aligns across 9 bases. Germline CDR1 reads SGDLS; CDR2 reads YYNGEE. V shed 0 bases, J shed 3 bases, and the junction held 8 bases outside the gene matches. The CDR3 has 17 residues. CDR3: CASSVVGGGALTDTQYF. The CDR3 nucleotides are TGTGCCAGCAGCGTAGTTGGCGGGGGGGCGCTGACAGATACGCAGTATTTT.

V is TRBV6-1 and J is TRBJ2-7; a weak D match, TRBD1 (5 bases). In germline, CDR1 is MNHNS, CDR2 SASEGT. V was cut by 2 bases and J by 2 bases, with 10 bases left in between. The CDR3 runs to 14 residues. CDR3 region: CASSESDSTYEQYV. As DNA, the CDR3 is TGTGCCAGCAGTGAATCCGACAGTACCTACGAGCAGTACGTC.

The chain employs TRBV19 and TRBJ2-4; 11 bases map to TRBD1. The CDR3 loop spans 16 amino acids. The germline V gene encodes CDR1 LNHDA and CDR2 SQIVND (reference sequence). Germline trimming cut 4 bases from V and 5 bases from J; bases unmatched to any gene: 7. CDR3 sequence: CASSTMGQGEQNIQYF. In DNA, the CDR3 is TGTGCCAGTAGTACAATGGGACAGGGGGAACAAAACATTCAGTACTTC.

The V gene is TRBV5-6, the J gene TRBJ2-5; 8 nucleotides agree with TRBD2. This CDR3 contains 16 residues. V lost 1 base and J lost 2; bases outside the gene matches: 7. Germline CDR1 reads SGHDT; CDR2 reads YYEEEE. For the CDR3, the DNA is TGTGCCAGCAGCTTGTTGTCGGGGACTAGGCAAGAGACCCAGTACTTC. It translates to CASSLLSGTRQETQYF.

The V and J genes are TRBV6-2 or TRBV6-3 and TRBJ2-7; no firm D call. CDR3 size: 13 residues. Looked up from germline, CDR1 is MNHEY and CDR2 is SVGEGT. Trimming removed 3 bases at V and 2 bases at J, with 8 bases between. The DNA of the CDR3 is TGTGCCAGCAGTTATCAAAAAACCTACGAGCAGTACGTC. Amino acids: CASSYQKTYEQYV.

The chain employs TRBV24-1 and TRBJ2-5, with D perhaps TRBD1 (6 bases). This CDR3 contains 15 residues. Germline CDR1 reads KGHDR; CDR2 reads SFDVKD. Trimming took 4 bases from V and 1 from J, leaving 12 bases between them. CDR3 protein: CATSESGATQETQYF. In nucleotides, the CDR3 is TGTGCCACCAGTGAATCAGGGGCGACCCAAGAGACCCAGTACTTC.

The chain has TRBV5-1 and TRBJ1-4, with unresolved D. The V and J ends lost 4 bases and 8 bases respectively, with 18 bases between them. The CDR3 loop spans 15 amino acids. Germline CDR1 reads SGHRS; CDR2 reads YFSETQ. The CDR3 here is CASSPTQKVREKLFF. The CDR3 nucleotides read TGCGCCAGCAGCCCAACACAGAAGGTACGGGAAAAACTGTTTTTT.

The V gene is TRBV6-5, the J gene TRBJ2-7; 8 nucleotides match TRBD2. Germline-derived CDR1 and CDR2 are MNHEY and SVGAGI. This CDR3 comprises 14 residues. The ends lost 6 bases at V and 7 bases at J; junction bases unmatched: 11. This CDR3 reads CASRRTGGPGEQYV. The CDR3 bases are TGTGCCAGCAGAAGAACGGGGGGGCCTGGAGAGCAGTACGTC.

This clone was counted between two and nine times. The chain combines TRBV6-5 with TRBJ1-5; D might be TRBD1 (5 bases). With 6 bases removed from V and 4 bases from J, the gap between germline ends came to 10 bases. The V gene's germline CDR1 is MNHEY and CDR2 SVGAGI. This CDR3 is built from 13 residues. CDR3 sequence (DNA): TGTGCCAGCAGCGTTCGGGGGAATCAGCCCCAGCATTTT. Protein product: CASSVRGNQPQHF.

In its sample, this clone was seen a few times. This sample includes further DNA sequences coding for the same CDR3. The gene calls are TRBV4-3 and TRBJ1-3; D perhaps matches TRBD1 (6 bases). Trimming took 0 bases from V and 4 from J, leaving 10 bases between them. The CDR3 covers 15 residues. CDR1 is LGHNA, CDR2 YSLEER, per germline. For the CDR3, the DNA is TGCGCCAGCAGCCAAGATCCCACAGGGGGAAACACCATATATTTT. Protein product: CASSQDPTGGNTIYF.